This is a list of T cell receptor beta chains from one sample in a study of blood T cell repertoires in COVID-19. Sequenced by immunoSEQ multiplex PCR; TCRdb stores in-frame clones only, minus some. The sample yields some 160,000 clones, approximately 80% seen once. What was sequenced was peripheral blood. The origin of the receptors is a woman aged 80 or over with COVID-19, enrolled during active disease. CDR3s leave out the opening cysteine and the closing phenylalanine or tryptophan.

v_gene: TRBV5-1
j_gene: TRBJ1-1
CDR3aa: ASSFRVRDTEAF

v_gene: TRBV18
j_gene: TRBJ1-6
CDR3aa: ASSPDGINSPLH

v_gene: TRBV29-1
j_gene: TRBJ1-1
CDR3aa: SATGLGGSAEAF

v_gene: TRBV12-3/TRBV12-4
j_gene: TRBJ1-2
CDR3aa: ASSEAFSRGYT

v_gene: TRBV15
j_gene: TRBJ2-5
CDR3aa: ATSRDQTGQETQY

v_gene: TRBV6-5
j_gene: TRBJ1-1
CDR3aa: ASSPLGAGTEAF

v_gene: TRBV4-1
j_gene: TRBJ1-1
CDR3aa: ASSQALLYGETF

v_gene: TRBV5-6
j_gene: TRBJ1-2
CDR3aa: ASSLARGYGYT

v_gene: TRBV3-1/TRBV3-2
j_gene: TRBJ1-6
CDR3aa: ASSQGTENSPLH

v_gene: TRBV6-1
j_gene: TRBJ1-2
CDR3aa: ASSEEGPPYGYT

v_gene: TRBV24-1
j_gene: TRBJ2-7
CDR3aa: ATSRDRGPYEQY

v_gene: TRBV4-2
j_gene: TRBJ2-3
CDR3aa: ASSQDGAAGATYAYDTQY

v_gene: TRBV5-1
j_gene: TRBJ1-1
CDR3aa: ASSGPGTGNTEAF

v_gene: TRBV6-5
j_gene: TRBJ1-2
CDR3aa: ASSREGRGYGYT

v_gene: TRBV2
j_gene: TRBJ2-5
CDR3aa: ASGGWPETQY

v_gene: TRBV4-2
j_gene: TRBJ2-3
CDR3aa: ASSQAYFGTDTQY

v_gene: TRBV5-1
j_gene: TRBJ2-7
CDR3aa: ASSLDRDRVIYEQY

v_gene: TRBV18
j_gene: TRBJ1-5
CDR3aa: ASSPTPGQPQH

v_gene: TRBV19
j_gene: TRBJ2-7
CDR3aa: ASSPERAVSYEQY

v_gene: TRBV10-3
j_gene: TRBJ1-2
CDR3aa: AISGRDGYT

v_gene: TRBV28
j_gene: TRBJ1-2
CDR3aa: ASSSPHLNYGYT

v_gene: TRBV28
j_gene: TRBJ1-1
CDR3aa: ASSSPGGLGPGKAF

v_gene: TRBV6-1
j_gene: TRBJ1-5
CDR3aa: ASSEQGGNQPQH

v_gene: TRBV6-2/TRBV6-3
j_gene: TRBJ2-7
CDR3aa: ASSSSGQAYEQY

v_gene: TRBV3-1/TRBV3-2
j_gene: TRBJ2-3
CDR3aa: ASSHRGTAQSTDTQY

v_gene: TRBV2
j_gene: TRBJ1-3
CDR3aa: ASIFTYSGNTIY

v_gene: TRBV6-1
j_gene: TRBJ1-1
CDR3aa: ASSEGQGKSEAF

v_gene: TRBV6-2/TRBV6-3
j_gene: TRBJ2-5
CDR3aa: ASSYVPAGGQETQY

v_gene: TRBV2
j_gene: TRBJ1-6
CDR3aa: ASSLRSPLH

v_gene: TRBV6-5
j_gene: TRBJ2-1
CDR3aa: ASTKPGLREQF

v_gene: TRBV18
j_gene: TRBJ2-7
CDR3aa: ASSPGTETTYEQY

v_gene: TRBV2
j_gene: TRBJ2-5
CDR3aa: ASSGGPRWTQY

v_gene: TRBV6-5
j_gene: TRBJ2-1
CDR3aa: ASSYSVAGGRSEQF

v_gene: TRBV7-8
j_gene: TRBJ2-3
CDR3aa: ASPPTGLLSTDTQY

v_gene: TRBV3-1/TRBV3-2
j_gene: TRBJ1-1
CDR3aa: ASGRGLNTEAF

v_gene: TRBV5-1
j_gene: TRBJ1-1
CDR3aa: ASTGEWSTEAF

v_gene: TRBV9
j_gene: TRBJ2-3
CDR3aa: ASSVSGGQTDTQY

v_gene: TRBV6-6
j_gene: TRBJ2-1
CDR3aa: ASGETHMTPYNEQF

v_gene: TRBV5-1
j_gene: TRBJ1-5
CDR3aa: ASSITGGEQPQH

v_gene: TRBV2
j_gene: TRBJ2-2
CDR3aa: ASSVRNTGELF

v_gene: TRBV6-5
j_gene: TRBJ1-2
CDR3aa: ASSTSSPYGYT

v_gene: TRBV10-2
j_gene: TRBJ1-1
CDR3aa: ASSGQGTTEAF

v_gene: TRBV6-1
j_gene: TRBJ1-3
CDR3aa: ASSEGGTGGNTIY

v_gene: TRBV5-6
j_gene: TRBJ1-3
CDR3aa: ASSLRGTISGNTIY

v_gene: TRBV3-1/TRBV3-2
j_gene: TRBJ1-6
CDR3aa: ASSLRQGVNSPLH

v_gene: TRBV11-3
j_gene: TRBJ1-5
CDR3aa: ASSPQPTTGKRGNQPQH